This TCR beta chain came from a study of cytomegalovirus exposure and HLA in healthy donors. The study's findings and limits: Segments of the TCR beta V type were, in most cases, productive about 90% or about 30% of the time in an earlier analysis. In a later analysis, productive TCRs from donors in an Asian-associated ancestry cluster reportedly carried fewer N-insertions than the cohort mean.

The J segment lost 2 bases and the V segment lost 3 bases, leaving 6 bases of the junction unmatched. This CDR3 spans 15 amino acids. Germline V gene data show CDR1 as LNHDA and CDR2 as SQIVND (reference sequence). Concerning this clone: The antigen is unknown.

The PCR made use of 60 Vbeta and 13 Jbeta primers. Sequencing used immunoSEQ multiplex PCR; TCRdb keeps in-frame clones, though not all of them. The sample has some 150,000 clones, approximately 88% seen once. The material sequenced was PBMCs. The sequence was collected from a woman under 30 in good health and CMV-seronegative. V and J are TRBV19 and TRBJ2-5; 7 positions agree with TRBD1. The CDR3 loop is CASSITQGVQETQYF. CDR3 bases: TGTGCCAGTAGTATCACCCAGGGGGTACAAGAGACCCAGTACTTC.